The sequence of this T cell receptor beta chain was determined in a study of T cell responses to AZD1222 COVID-19 vaccine. General observations from the study: Spike-specific TCR repertoires showed rising breadth and depth after two AZD1222 doses. Epitopes outside B.1.351 and B.1.1.7 mutated regions reportedly drew nearly half of spike TCRs. The donor group comprised mostly white British people and more females; the analysis possibly underestimated clonal diversity.

The CDR3 sequence is 13 residues long. Germline lookup yields CDR1 SGHTA and CDR2 FQGNSA. Remarks on this clone: Its antigen is not identified.

Sequenced by immunoSEQ multiplex PCR; TCRdb stores in-frame clones only, minus some. Among 90,000 to 150,000 clones listed, approximately 85% were seen once. The receptor was derived from an adult in good health. The input for sequencing was peripheral blood, taken on day 0 of AZD1222 vaccination. V gene TRBV7-2 combines with J gene TRBJ2-7; 10 positions match TRBD2. The CDR3 sequence is CAAGGRGSYEQYF. As DNA, the CDR3 is TGTGCAGCGGGAGGGCGGGGCTCCTACGAGCAGTACTTC.